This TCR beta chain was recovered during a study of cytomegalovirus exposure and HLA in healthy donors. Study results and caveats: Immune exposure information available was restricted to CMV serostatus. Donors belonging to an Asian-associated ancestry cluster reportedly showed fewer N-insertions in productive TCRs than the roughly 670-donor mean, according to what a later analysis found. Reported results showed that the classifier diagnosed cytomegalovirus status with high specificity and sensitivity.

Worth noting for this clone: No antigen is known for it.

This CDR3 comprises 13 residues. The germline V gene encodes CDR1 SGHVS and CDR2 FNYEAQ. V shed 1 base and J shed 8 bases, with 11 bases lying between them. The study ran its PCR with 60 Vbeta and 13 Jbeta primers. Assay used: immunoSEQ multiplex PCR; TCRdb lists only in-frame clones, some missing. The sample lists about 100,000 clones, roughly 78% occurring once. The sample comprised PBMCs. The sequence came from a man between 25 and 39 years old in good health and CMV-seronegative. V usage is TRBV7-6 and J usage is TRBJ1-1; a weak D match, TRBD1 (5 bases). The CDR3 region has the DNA TGTGCCAGCAGCTTAGAGTCCAGGGCGGAAGCTTTCTTT. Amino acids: CASSLESRAEAFF.